The text below deals with one T cell receptor beta chain. No antigen is known for it. This sample is part of a study of regulatory and conventional T cells in RAG deficiency. Genomic DNA came from blood conventional CD4+ T cells gated CD25-low CD127-high. Study outcomes and limitations: Shannon entropy fell and Simpson indices rose in RAG-deficient patients. Omenn patients showed >90% Treg-Tconv overlap and shorter CDR3 lengths. Treg unique TCR beta sequences were around 100-fold fewer in Omenn syndrome and CID/AS patients than controls.

The CDR3 runs to 14 residues. The V gene's germline CDR1 is GTSNPN and CDR2 SVGIG (reference sequence). The V and J ends lost 4 bases and 4 bases respectively, with 14 bases between them. Data came from immunoSEQ multiplex PCR; TCRdb stores just in-frame clones and leaves some out. The sample lists 13,000 or so clones, 85% to 95% occurring once. In addition, the sample was reused for a study of regulatory T cells. Per that paper: The PCR used 52 TRBV and 13 TRBJ primers.

This sequence originates from a human donor in good health. Sequences were obtained from CD4+ effector T cells sorted from blood. The rearrangement links TRBV30 to TRBJ1-3; possible D gene TRBD1, 5 bases. The CDR3 bases are TGTGCCTGGATAGACGGGGGGTCCGGAAACACCATATATTTT. Encoded protein: CAWIDGGSGNTIYF.